The 16 T cell receptor beta chains given below trace back to one sample, sequenced in a study of identical twins. Each CDR3 protein is one row after TCRdb ran MiXCR on the 5' RACE reads. The data show a few hundred thousand distinct CDR3 sequences, with roughly a tenth seen just once and less than 12% held by the top ten. The source material was memory T cells sorted from blood. These receptors were obtained from a man in his fifties in good health.

This clonotype was observed a handful of times. This chain links TRBV7-8 with TRBJ2-7; TRBD2 agrees at 8 bases. The CDR3 sequence is 15 residues long. J was trimmed by 2 bases and V by 4 bases; bases with no gene match: 7. Germline V gene sequence: CDR1 SGHVS, CDR2 FQNEAQ. CDR3 coding DNA: TGTGCCAGCAGCTCAAGAGGACTAGCCGCCTACGAGCAGTACTTC. Translating gives CASSSRGLAAYEQYF.

The V and J genes are TRBV10-3 and TRBJ2-3; D is possibly TRBD1 (5 bases). Germline values: CDR1 ENHRY, CDR2 SYGVKD. This CDR3 is 15 amino acids long. V lost 5 bases and J 0 bases, leaving 12 bases between the germline ends. The CDR3 nucleotides are TGTGCCATCAGTCCTAGGGGTACTAGCACAGATACGCAGTATTTT. This codes for CAISPRGTSTDTQYF.

This clonotype showed up many times. CDR3 in amino acids: CASSELSITGELFF. In DNA form, the CDR3 reads TGTGCCAGCAGCGAACTATCGATCACCGGGGAGCTGTTTTTT. The chain joins TRBV12-3 or TRBV12-4 to TRBJ2-2; D not resolved. This CDR3 region has 14 residues. Between the trimmed V and J ends, which lost 6 bases and 4 bases, there was a span of 12 bases.

This chain links TRBV4-2 with TRBJ1-2, with 9 positions matching TRBD1. The V gene's germline CDR1 is LGHNA and CDR2 YNFKEQ. V lost 2 bases and J lost 5; bases outside the gene matches: 9. This CDR3 spans 16 amino acids. CDR3 in amino acids: CASSQKTGTGTYGYTF. CDR3 nucleotides: TGTGCCAGCAGCCAAAAAACCGGGACAGGGACTTATGGCTACACCTTC.

This clonotype was counted between two and nine times. This chain joins TRBV7-2 and TRBJ1-3; the D is unclear. The ends were cut back, 1 base at V and 3 bases at J, with 10 bases in the middle. This CDR3 is 15 amino acids long. Looked up from germline, CDR1 is SGHTA and CDR2 is FQGNSA. CDR3 sequence: CASSLEVRGGNTIYF. CDR3 nucleotides: TGTGCCAGCAGCTTAGAAGTAAGAGGTGGAAACACCATATATTTT.

This clonotype was found many times. It may be a read error: a sequence one base away is much more abundant. The chain has TRBV27 and TRBJ2-1; D is undetermined. Germline V gives CDR1 MNHEY, CDR2 SMNVEV (reference sequence). This CDR3 spans 11 amino acids. Trimming pared 3 bases from V and 3 bases from J, leaving 0 bases between. This chain's CDR3 is CASSFYNEQFF. Here the CDR3 DNA reads TGTGCCAGCAGTTTCTACAATGAGCAGTTCTTC.

The V gene is TRBV29-1, the J gene TRBJ1-2, with 7 bases that match TRBD1. J lost 3 bases, V lost 1 base, and 2 bases had no gene match. CDR3 length equals 13 residues. In germline, CDR1 is SQVTM, CDR2 ANQGSEA. DNA for the CDR3: TGCAGCGTTGAAGGGGACAGAGACTATGGCTACACCTTC. Translated: CSVEGDRDYGYTF. Combining the CDR3 with reference TRBV29-1 and TRBJ1-2 gives the whole variable domain SAVISQKPSRDICQRGTSLTIQCQVDSQVTMMFWYRQQPGQSLTLIATANQGSEATYESGFVIDKFPISRPNLTFSTLTVSNMSPEDSSIYLCSVEGDRDYGYTFGSGTRLTVV.

There are a few counts of this clonotype. The J gene is TRBJ2-3, the V gene TRBV20-1; TRBD2 agrees at 10 bases. J lost 6 bases, V lost 5 bases, and 14 bases had no gene match. The germline V gene has CDR1 DFQATT and CDR2 SNEGSKA (reference sequence). CDR3 length: 16 residues. The CDR3 DNA sequence: TGCAGTGCTGACCGTCTAGCGGGAGTAATTTCGGATACGCAGTATTTT. Protein sequence: CSADRLAGVISDTQYF.

J is TRBJ2-7 and V is TRBV5-1; TRBD1 might be the D (6 bases). Germline lookup yields CDR1 SGHRS and CDR2 YFSETQ. The CDR3 is 14 residues long. V was pared by 0 bases and J by 7 bases, with 14 bases between. Written as DNA, the CDR3 is TGCGCCAGCAGCTTGGGGGACACACTACGAGAGCAGTACTTC. Encoded protein: CASSLGDTLREQYF.

As for this clonotype: It may be a read error: a sequence one base away is much more abundant. This chain uses TRBV6-5 with TRBJ2-3; 9 nucleotides align to TRBD2. CDR1 and CDR2 (germline): MNHEY, SVGAGI. This CDR3 is built from 17 residues. CDR3 region: CAGSYSGGGAWTDTQYF. CDR3 in DNA: TGTGCCGGCAGTTACTCTGGCGGGGGGGCTTGGACAGATACGCAGTATTTT.

This chain uses TRBV29-1 with TRBJ1-1; no firm D call. The V end lost 7 bases, the J end lost 0 bases, and 15 bases lay between the germline ends. CDR3 length: 14 amino acids. Germline V gene data show CDR1 as SQVTM and CDR2 as ANQGSEA. CDR3 bases: TGCAGCGCCGGTCGGGTTACCTTGAACACTGAAGCTTTCTTT. It translates to CSAGRVTLNTEAFF.

The chain couples TRBV11-1 to TRBJ2-2, with TRBD2 matching over 8 bases. The CDR3 contains 16 residues. The V gene end was trimmed by 4 bases and the J gene end by 3 bases; junction bases not matched to a gene: 7. Per the germline V gene, CDR1 is SGHAT and CDR2 is FQDESV (reference sequence). CDR3 sequence reads: CASSSGAGGYTGELFF. As DNA, the CDR3 is TGTGCCAGCAGCTCCGGGGCGGGGGGTTACACCGGGGAGCTGTTTTTT.

The sample holds many counts of this clonotype. V is TRBV20-1 and J is TRBJ1-4; D is uncertain. The CDR3 loop spans 12 amino acids. Germline V CDR1 and CDR2: DFQATT, SNEGSKA (reference sequence). The ends were cut back, 5 bases at V and 3 bases at J, with 7 bases in the middle. The CDR3 sequence: CSAEGPNEKLFF. The CDR3 nucleotides are TGCAGTGCTGAGGGTCCTAATGAAAAACTGTTTTTT.

The rearrangement uses TRBV12-3 or TRBV12-4 and TRBJ2-5; 8 nucleotides line up with TRBD1. There are 15 residues in the CDR3. The J segment lost 4 bases and the V segment lost 6 bases, leaving 10 bases of the junction unmatched. As DNA, the CDR3 is TGTGCCAGCAGCCCAAGACAGGGGCGGTCAGAGACCCAGTACTTC. Its protein product is CASSPRQGRSETQYF.

Comment on this clonotype: A single base separates this from a much larger clone, so it may be a read error. This sequence joins TRBV6-1 and TRBJ1-6; D perhaps matches TRBD1 (5 bases). The CDR3 spans 16 residues. Germline V gene lookup returns CDR1 MNHNS and CDR2 SASEGT. CDR3 in amino acids: CACSEAQGRRNSPLHF. CDR3 nucleotide sequence: TGTGCCTGCAGTGAAGCGCAGGGAAGAAGGAATTCACCCCTCCACTTT.

This clonotype was recorded at least ten times. The chain links TRBV25-1 to TRBJ2-5, with 9 bases identical to TRBD2. There are 12 residues in the CDR3. Unmatched junction bases numbered 0, after V lost 6 bases and J lost 4 bases. CDR1 MGHDK and CDR2 SYGVNS come from the germline V gene. The CDR3, as DNA: TGTGCCAGCAGGCGGGGGGGAGAGACCCAGTACTTC. This encodes CASRRGGETQYF.